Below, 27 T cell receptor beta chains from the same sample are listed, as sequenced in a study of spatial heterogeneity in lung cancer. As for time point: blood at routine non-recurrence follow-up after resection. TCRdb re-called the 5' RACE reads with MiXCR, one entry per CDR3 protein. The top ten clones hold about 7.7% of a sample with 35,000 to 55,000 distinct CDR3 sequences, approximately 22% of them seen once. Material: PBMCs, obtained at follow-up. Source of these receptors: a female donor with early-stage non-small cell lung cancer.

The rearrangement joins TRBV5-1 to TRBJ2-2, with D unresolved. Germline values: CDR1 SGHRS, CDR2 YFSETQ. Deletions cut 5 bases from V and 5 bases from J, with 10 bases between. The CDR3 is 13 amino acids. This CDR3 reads CASRQDVTGELFF. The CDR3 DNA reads TGCGCCAGCAGGCAGGATGTAACCGGGGAGCTGTTTTTT.

The CDR3 spells CASSEDRGKDEKLFF. The CDR3 DNA reads TGTGCCAGCAGCGAGGACAGGGGAAAGGATGAAAAACTGTTTTTT. The chain links TRBV9 to TRBJ1-4; TRBD1 aligns across 9 bases. The junction had 6 bases not matched to a gene; V was cut back by 3 bases and J by 6 bases. The CDR3 has 15 residues. CDR1 SGDLS and CDR2 YYNGEE come from the germline V gene.

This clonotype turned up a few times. The CDR3 sequence: CASSSWSANTEAFF. The DNA for the CDR3 is TGTGCCAGCAGCTCCTGGTCTGCGAACACTGAAGCTTTCTTT. V gene TRBV7-2 combines with J gene TRBJ1-1; D gene unclear. The germline gives CDR1 SGHTA, CDR2 FQGNSA. Between the trimmed V and J ends, which lost 4 bases and 1 base, there was a span of 10 bases. This CDR3 contains 14 residues.

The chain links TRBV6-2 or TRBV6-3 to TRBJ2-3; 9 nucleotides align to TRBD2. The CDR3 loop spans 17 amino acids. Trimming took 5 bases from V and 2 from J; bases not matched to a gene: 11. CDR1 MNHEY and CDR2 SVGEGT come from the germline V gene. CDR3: CASSPRPSGTYTDTQYF. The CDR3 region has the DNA TGTGCCAGCAGTCCCCGACCTAGCGGGACTTACACAGATACGCAGTATTTT.

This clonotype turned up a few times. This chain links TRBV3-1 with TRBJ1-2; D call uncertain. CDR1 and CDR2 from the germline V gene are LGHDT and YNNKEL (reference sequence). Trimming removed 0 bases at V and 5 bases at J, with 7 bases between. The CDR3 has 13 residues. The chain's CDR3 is CASSQDPGYGYTF. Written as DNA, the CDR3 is TGTGCCAGCAGCCAAGATCCGGGTTATGGCTACACCTTC. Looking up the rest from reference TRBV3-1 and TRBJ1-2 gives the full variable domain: DTAVSQTPKYLVTQMGNDKSIKCEQNLGHDTMYWYKQDSKKFLKIMFSYNNKELIINETVPNRFSPKSPDKAHLNLHINSLELGDSAVYFCASSQDPGYGYTFGSGTRLTVV.

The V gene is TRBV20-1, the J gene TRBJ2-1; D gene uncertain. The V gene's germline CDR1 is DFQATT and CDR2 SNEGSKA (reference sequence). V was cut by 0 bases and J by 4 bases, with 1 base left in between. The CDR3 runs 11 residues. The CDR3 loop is CSAREYNEQFF. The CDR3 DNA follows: TGCAGTGCTAGAGAATACAATGAGCAGTTCTTC.

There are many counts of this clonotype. In DNA, the CDR3 is TGTGCCAGCAGTGAAAGGACATACAATCAGCCCCAGCATTTT. Protein sequence: CASSERTYNQPQHF. V and J are TRBV2 and TRBJ1-5, with a tentative D call TRBD1 (5 bases). Germline CDR1 and CDR2: SNHLY and FYNNEI. The germline V and J ends were trimmed by 2 bases and 3 bases, with 8 bases remaining between them. The CDR3 has 14 amino acids.

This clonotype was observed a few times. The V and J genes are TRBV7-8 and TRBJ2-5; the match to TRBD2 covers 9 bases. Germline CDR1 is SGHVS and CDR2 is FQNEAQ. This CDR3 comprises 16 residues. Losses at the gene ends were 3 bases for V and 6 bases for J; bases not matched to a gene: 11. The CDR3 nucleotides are TGTGCCAGCAGCTTCATTGGCGGGGGGGCCGGAAAGACCCAGTACTTC. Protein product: CASSFIGGGAGKTQYF.

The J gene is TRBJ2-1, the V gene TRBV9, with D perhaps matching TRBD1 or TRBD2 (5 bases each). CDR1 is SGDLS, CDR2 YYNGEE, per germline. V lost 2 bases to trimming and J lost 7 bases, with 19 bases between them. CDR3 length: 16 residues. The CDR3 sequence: CASSVNRDPLRNEQFF. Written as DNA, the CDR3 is TGTGCCAGCAGCGTTAACCGGGACCCCCTGCGAAATGAGCAGTTCTTC.

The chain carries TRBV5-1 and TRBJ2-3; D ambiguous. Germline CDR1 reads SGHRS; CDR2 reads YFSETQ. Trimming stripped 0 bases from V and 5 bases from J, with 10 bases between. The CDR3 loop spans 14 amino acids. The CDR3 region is CASSLDVLGDTQYF. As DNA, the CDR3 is TGCGCCAGCAGCTTGGACGTTTTGGGAGATACGCAGTATTTT.

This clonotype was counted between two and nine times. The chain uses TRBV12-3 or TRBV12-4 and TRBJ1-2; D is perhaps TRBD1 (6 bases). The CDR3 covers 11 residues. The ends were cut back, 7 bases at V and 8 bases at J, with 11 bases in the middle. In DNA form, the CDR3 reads TGTGCCAGCACTAAGGGGGAAGGCTACACCTTC. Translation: CASTKGEGYTF.

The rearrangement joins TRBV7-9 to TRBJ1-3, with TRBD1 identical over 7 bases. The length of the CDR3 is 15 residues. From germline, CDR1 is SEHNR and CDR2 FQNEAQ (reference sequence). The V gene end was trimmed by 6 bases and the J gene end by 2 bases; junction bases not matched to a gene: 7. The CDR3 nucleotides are TGTGCCAGCAGACGGGACAGTCTCGCTGGAAACACCATATATTTT. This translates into CASRRDSLAGNTIYF.

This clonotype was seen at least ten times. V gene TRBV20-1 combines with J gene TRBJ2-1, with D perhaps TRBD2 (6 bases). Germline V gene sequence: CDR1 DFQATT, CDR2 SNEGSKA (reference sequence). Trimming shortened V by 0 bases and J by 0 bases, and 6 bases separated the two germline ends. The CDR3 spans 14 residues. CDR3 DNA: TGCAGTGCTAGAGAGGGAGGCTCCTACAATGAGCAGTTCTTC. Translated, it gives CSAREGGSYNEQFF.

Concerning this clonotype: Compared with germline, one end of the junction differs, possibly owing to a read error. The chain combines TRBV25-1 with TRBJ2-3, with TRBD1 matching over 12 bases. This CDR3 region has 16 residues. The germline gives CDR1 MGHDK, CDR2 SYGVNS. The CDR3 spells CASSSGTGGRTDTQCF. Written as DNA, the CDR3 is TGTGCCAGCAGTTCCGGGACAGGGGGCCGCACAGATACGCAGTGTTTT.

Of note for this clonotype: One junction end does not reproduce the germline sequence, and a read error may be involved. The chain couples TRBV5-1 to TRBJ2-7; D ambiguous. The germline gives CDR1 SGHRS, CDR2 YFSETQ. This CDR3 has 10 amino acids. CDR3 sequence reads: CASRGDEQCF. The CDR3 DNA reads TGCGCCAGCAGGGGCGACGAGCAGTGCTTC.

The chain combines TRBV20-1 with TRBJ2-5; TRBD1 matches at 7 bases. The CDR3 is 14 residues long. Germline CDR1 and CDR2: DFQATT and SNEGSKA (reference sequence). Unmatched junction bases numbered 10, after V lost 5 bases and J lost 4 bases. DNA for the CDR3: TGCAGTGCTGCCATAGACAGGGAAGGAGAGACCCAGTACTTC. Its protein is CSAAIDREGETQYF.

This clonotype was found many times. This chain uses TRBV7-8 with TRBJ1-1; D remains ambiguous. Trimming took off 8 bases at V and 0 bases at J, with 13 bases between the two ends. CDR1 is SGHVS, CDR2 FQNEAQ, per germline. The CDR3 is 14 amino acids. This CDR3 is CASVERRMNTEAFF. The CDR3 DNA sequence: TGTGCCAGCGTAGAGAGGAGGATGAACACTGAAGCTTTCTTT.

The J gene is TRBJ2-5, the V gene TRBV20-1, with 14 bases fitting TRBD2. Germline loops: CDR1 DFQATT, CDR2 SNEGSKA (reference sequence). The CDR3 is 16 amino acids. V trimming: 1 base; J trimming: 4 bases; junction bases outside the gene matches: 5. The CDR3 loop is CSARGYGTSGRETQYF. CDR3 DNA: TGCAGTGCTAGAGGCTATGGGACTAGCGGGAGAGAGACCCAGTACTTC.

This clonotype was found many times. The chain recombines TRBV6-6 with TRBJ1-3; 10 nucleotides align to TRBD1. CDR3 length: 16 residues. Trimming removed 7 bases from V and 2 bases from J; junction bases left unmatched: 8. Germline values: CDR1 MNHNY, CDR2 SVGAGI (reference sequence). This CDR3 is CASTPVGQGTGNTIYF. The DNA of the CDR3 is TGTGCCAGCACCCCGGTGGGACAGGGGACTGGAAACACCATATATTTT.

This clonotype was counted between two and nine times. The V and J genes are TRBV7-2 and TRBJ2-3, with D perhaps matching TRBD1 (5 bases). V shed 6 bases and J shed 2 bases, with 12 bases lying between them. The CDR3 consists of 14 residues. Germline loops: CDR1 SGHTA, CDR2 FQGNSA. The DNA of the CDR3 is TGTGCCAGCAGTCTCGACAGATTCACAGATACGCAGTATTTT. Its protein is CASSLDRFTDTQYF.

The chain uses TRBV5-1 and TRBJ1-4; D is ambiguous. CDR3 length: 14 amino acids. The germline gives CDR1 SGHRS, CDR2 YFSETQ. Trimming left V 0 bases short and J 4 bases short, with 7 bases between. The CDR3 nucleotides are TGCGCCAGCAGCTTGGCAGACGGTAATGAAAAACTGTTTTTT. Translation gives CASSLADGNEKLFF. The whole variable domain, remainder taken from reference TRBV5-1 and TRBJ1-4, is KAGVTQTPRYLIKTRGQQVTLSCSPISGHRSVSWYQQTPGQGLQFLFEYFSETQRNKGNFPGRFSGRQFSNSRSEMNVSTLELGDSALYLCASSLADGNEKLFFGSGTQLSVL.

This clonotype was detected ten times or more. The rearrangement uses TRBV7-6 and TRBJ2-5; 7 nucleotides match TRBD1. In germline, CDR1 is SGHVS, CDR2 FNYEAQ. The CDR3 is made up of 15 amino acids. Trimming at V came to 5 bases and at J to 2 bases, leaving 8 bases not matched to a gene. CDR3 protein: CASSLHGTVQETQYF. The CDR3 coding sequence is TGTGCCAGCAGCCTCCACGGGACAGTTCAAGAGACCCAGTACTTC. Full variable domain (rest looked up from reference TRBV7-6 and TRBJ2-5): GAGVSQSPRYKVTKRGQDVALRCDPISGHVSLYWYRQALGQGPEFLTYFNYEAQQDKSGLPNDRFSAERPEGSISTLTIQRTEQRDSAMYRCASSLHGTVQETQYFGPGTRLLVL.

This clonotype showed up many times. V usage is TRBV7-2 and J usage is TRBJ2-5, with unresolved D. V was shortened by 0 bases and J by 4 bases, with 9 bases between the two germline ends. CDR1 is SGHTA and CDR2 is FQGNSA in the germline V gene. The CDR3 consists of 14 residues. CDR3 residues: CASSLAPGGETQYF. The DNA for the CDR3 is TGTGCCAGCAGCTTAGCGCCGGGCGGAGAGACCCAGTACTTC.

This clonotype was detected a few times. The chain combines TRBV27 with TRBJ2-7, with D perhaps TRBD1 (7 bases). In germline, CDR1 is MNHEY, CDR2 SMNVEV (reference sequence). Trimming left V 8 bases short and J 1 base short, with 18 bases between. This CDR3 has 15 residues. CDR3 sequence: CASSLRGTDSYEQYF. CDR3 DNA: TGTGCCAGCTCCCTCCGGGGGACAGATTCCTACGAGCAGTACTTC.

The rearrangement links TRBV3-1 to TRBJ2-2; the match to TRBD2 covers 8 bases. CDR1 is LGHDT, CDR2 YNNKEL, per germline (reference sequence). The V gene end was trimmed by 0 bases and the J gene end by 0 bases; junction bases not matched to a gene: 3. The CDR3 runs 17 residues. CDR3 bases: TGTGCCAGCAGCCAAGAGGAAGCGGGGGCGAACACCGGGGAGCTGTTTTTT. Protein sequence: CASSQEEAGANTGELFF.

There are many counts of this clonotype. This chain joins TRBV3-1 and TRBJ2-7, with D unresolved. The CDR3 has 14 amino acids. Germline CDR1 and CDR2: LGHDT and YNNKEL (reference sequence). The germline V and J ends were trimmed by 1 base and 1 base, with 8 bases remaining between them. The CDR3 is CASSQAVGSYEQYV. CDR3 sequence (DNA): TGTGCCAGCAGCCAAGCAGTCGGGTCCTACGAGCAGTACGTC.

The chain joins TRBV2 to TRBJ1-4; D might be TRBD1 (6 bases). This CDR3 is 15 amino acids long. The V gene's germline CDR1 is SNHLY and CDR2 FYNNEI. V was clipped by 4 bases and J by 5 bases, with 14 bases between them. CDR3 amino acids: CASSAQGLENEKLFF. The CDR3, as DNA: TGTGCCAGCAGTGCACAGGGTTTGGAGAATGAAAAACTGTTTTTT. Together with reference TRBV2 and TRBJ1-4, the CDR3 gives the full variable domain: EPEVTQTPSHQVTQMGQEVILRCVPISNHLYFYWYRQILGQKVEFLVSFYNNEISEKSEIFDDQFSVERPDGSNFTLKIRSTKLEDSAMYFCASSAQGLENEKLFFGSGTQLSVL.